A single sample is the source of the 20 T cell receptor beta chains below, sequenced in a study of PD-L1 blockade in urothelial cancer. Repertoires were generated with immunoSEQ multiplex PCR, while TCRdb's copy carries only in-frame clones and drops some. The repertoire holds tens of thousands of clones, with roughly nine tenths as singletons. The material was PBMCs, obtained around atezolizumab (anti-PD-L1) treatment. These receptor sequences come from a man aged 55 to 70 with urothelial cancer.

The chain employs TRBV9 and TRBJ2-7; 10 bases line up with TRBD1. In germline, CDR1 is SGDLS, CDR2 YYNGEE. The CDR3 loop spans 15 amino acids. V lost 2 bases and J lost 3; bases outside the gene matches: 5. In DNA form, the CDR3 reads TGTGCCAGCAGCGTCCGGGACAGGGGAAACTACGAGCAGTACTTC. It encodes CASSVRDRGNYEQYF. Variable domain in full (rest from reference TRBV9 and TRBJ2-7): DSGVTQTPKHLITATGQRVTLRCSPRSGDLSVYWYQQSLDQGLQFLIQYYNGEERAKGNILERFSAQQFPDLHSELNLSSLELGDSALYFCASSVRDRGNYEQYFGPGTRLTVT.

The chain has TRBV4-1 and TRBJ2-5; 9 positions agree with TRBD1. The CDR3 spans 16 residues. Germline loops: CDR1 MGHRA, CDR2 YSYEKL. V dropped 0 bases and J dropped 5; count of bases not matched to a gene: 7. The DNA for the CDR3 is TGCGCCAGCAGCCAAGAATTGGACAGGGGACGGGAGACCCAGTACTTC. It is translated as CASSQELDRGRETQYF.

The chain combines TRBV28 with TRBJ1-1; the D gene is possibly TRBD1 (5 bases). Deletions cut 5 bases from V and 5 bases from J, with 15 bases between. The CDR3 is 14 residues long. Germline V lookup: CDR1 MDHEN, CDR2 SYDVKM. CDR3 residues: CASSPQGIPTEAFF. The CDR3 coding sequence is TGTGCCAGCAGTCCTCAGGGAATACCGACTGAAGCTTTCTTT.

In this sample, this clone turned up a few times. The chain recombines TRBV7-2 with TRBJ1-1; D may be TRBD1 (6 bases). This CDR3 contains 13 residues. The ends were cut back, 5 bases at V and 3 bases at J, with 10 bases in the middle. Per the germline V gene, CDR1 is SGHTA and CDR2 is FQGNSA. The CDR3 coding sequence is TGTGCCAGCAGCACAAGGACAGACACTGAAGCTTTCTTT. It encodes CASSTRTDTEAFF. Looking up the rest from reference TRBV7-2 and TRBJ1-1 gives the full variable domain: GAGVSQSPSNKVTEKGKDVELRCDPISGHTALYWYRQSLGQGLEFLIYFQGNSAPDKSGLPSDRFSAERTGGSVSTLTIQRTQQEDSAVYLCASSTRTDTEAFFGQGTRLTVV.

This rearrangement joins TRBV30 to TRBJ2-3; D is ambiguous. V lost 8 bases to trimming and J lost 1 base, with 22 bases between them. The CDR3 contains 16 residues. Germline values: CDR1 GTSNPN, CDR2 SVGIG (reference sequence). CDR3 coding DNA: TGTGCCCTAGTACCCCCTAGGCCTGTTGGCACAGATACGCAGTATTTT. Its translation: CALVPPRPVGTDTQYF.

The chain carries TRBV2 and TRBJ2-3; TRBD1 matches 8 bases. The trim removed 7 bases at V and 5 bases at J, leaving 5 bases unmatched. Germline V CDR1 and CDR2: SNHLY, FYNNEI. The CDR3 consists of 13 residues. In DNA form, the CDR3 reads TGTGCCAGCACTACGGACAGGGAAGATACGCAGTATTTT. This sequence encodes CASTTDREDTQYF. Variable domain in full (rest from reference TRBV2 and TRBJ2-3): EPEVTQTPSHQVTQMGQEVILRCVPISNHLYFYWYRQILGQKVEFLVSFYNNEISEKSEIFDDQFSVERPDGSNFTLKIRSTKLEDSAMYFCASTTDREDTQYFGPGTRLTVL.

The chain joins TRBV27 to TRBJ2-3; 11 positions match TRBD1. V lost 6 bases to trimming and J lost 1 base; unmatched junction nucleotides: 6. Germline values: CDR1 MNHEY, CDR2 SMNVEV (reference sequence). The CDR3 is made up of 16 amino acids. The CDR3 sequence: CASRDRGRGGTDTQYF. Written as DNA, the CDR3 is TGTGCCAGCAGGGACAGGGGGCGCGGTGGCACAGATACGCAGTATTTT.

The chain carries TRBV6-4 and TRBJ1-4, with D tentatively TRBD1 (5 bases). V dropped 7 bases and J dropped 8 bases, with 26 bases sitting between them. The germline gives CDR1 MRHNA, CDR2 SNTAGT. This CDR3 region has 17 residues. The CDR3 DNA reads TGTGCCAGCATGGGGGGGAGGAGGGCGGAGGGAGCGGAAAAACTGTTTTTT. It specifies CASMGGRRAEGAEKLFF.

The gene calls are TRBV10-1 and TRBJ1-1, with 8 positions matching TRBD1. V lost 6 bases, J lost 5 bases, and 2 bases stayed unmatched. The CDR3 contains 12 residues. CDR1 is WNHNN and CDR2 is SYGVQD in the germline V gene (reference sequence). The CDR3 here is CASSRTGTEAFF. The CDR3 bases are TGCGCCAGCAGCCGGACAGGGACTGAAGCTTTCTTT.

The J gene is TRBJ2-1, the V gene TRBV4-1, with 9 nucleotides matching TRBD2. The V gene's germline CDR1 is MGHRA and CDR2 YSYEKL. This CDR3 comprises 16 residues. V was pared by 4 bases and J by 4 bases, with 8 bases of the junction left unmatched. The CDR3 region is CASSRPGLARYNEQFF. The CDR3 DNA is TGCGCCAGCAGCCGACCGGGACTAGCCAGATACAATGAGCAGTTCTTC.

This chain uses TRBV5-1 with TRBJ2-7; 9 bases line up with TRBD1. Germline trimming cut 3 bases from V and 5 bases from J; bases unmatched to any gene: 6. Germline loops: CDR1 SGHRS, CDR2 YFSETQ. The CDR3 consists of 14 residues. The CDR3 DNA follows: TGCGCCAGCAGCTCCGGGACAGGGTACCACGAGCAGTACTTC. It specifies CASSSGTGYHEQYF. The variable domain in full, with the rest retrieved from reference TRBV5-1 and TRBJ2-7, is KAGVTQTPRYLIKTRGQQVTLSCSPISGHRSVSWYQQTPGQGLQFLFEYFSETQRNKGNFPGRFSGRQFSNSRSEMNVSTLELGDSALYLCASSSGTGYHEQYFGPGTRLTVT.

The V gene is TRBV7-9, the J gene TRBJ2-7, with D possibly TRBD2 on 6 matching bases. Looked up from germline, CDR1 is SEHNR and CDR2 is FQNEAQ (reference sequence). The CDR3 runs to 15 residues. Trimming took 5 bases from V and 0 from J, leaving 14 bases between them. The CDR3 DNA reads as TGTGCCAGCAGCCCCGGGGACGGGAGCTCCTACGAGCAGTACTTC. Translating gives CASSPGDGSSYEQYF.

This chain uses TRBV7-3 with TRBJ2-1, with 10 bases aligning to TRBD2. The junction had 9 bases not matched to a gene; V was cut back by 5 bases and J by 5 bases. CDR3 length: 16 residues. Looked up from germline, CDR1 is SGHTA and CDR2 is FQGTGA. In DNA form, the CDR3 reads TGTGCCAGCAGCCCCGGAGCGGGGGGGCCCAACAATGAGCAGTTCTTC. Translated, it gives CASSPGAGGPNNEQFF.

The V gene is TRBV4-2, the J gene TRBJ2-2, with D maybe TRBD2 (6 bases). Germline V gene sequence: CDR1 LGHNA, CDR2 YNFKEQ. This CDR3 is built from 17 residues. Trimming removed 2 bases at V and 2 bases at J, with 15 bases between. The CDR3 DNA follows: TGTGCCAGCAGCCAACTTCGGGAGACAGCAAACACCGGGGAGCTGTTTTTT. It yields the protein CASSQLRETANTGELFF.

The chain combines TRBV28 with TRBJ2-3; the D is unclear. The ends were cut back, 2 bases at V and 6 bases at J, with 6 bases in the middle. Germline CDR1 is MDHEN and CDR2 is SYDVKM. The CDR3 consists of 12 residues. Here the CDR3 reads CASSLSRDTQYF. Written as DNA, the CDR3 is TGTGCCAGCAGTTTAAGCCGGGATACGCAGTATTTT.

The rearrangement links TRBV6-6 to TRBJ1-2, with D possibly TRBD1 on 6 matching bases. CDR3 size: 12 residues. V gave up 11 bases and J gave up 8 bases, with 18 bases separating them. CDR1 is MNHNY and CDR2 is SVGAGI in the germline V gene (reference sequence). The CDR3 DNA reads TGTGCCGGCAAATCCCAGGGGTACGGCTACACCTTC. Translating gives CAGKSQGYGYTF.

The rearrangement joins TRBV25-1 to TRBJ2-3; possible D gene TRBD2, 5 bases. The CDR3 has 15 amino acids. V was pared by 5 bases and J by 2 bases, with 14 bases between. Germline CDR1 and CDR2: MGHDK and SYGVNS. CDR3 DNA sequence: TGTGCCAGCAGTCCCGCTACTAGTCTCACAGATACGCAGTATTTT. This gives the protein CASSPATSLTDTQYF.

The chain employs TRBV15 and TRBJ2-3; 8 bases are shared with TRBD2. The germline gives CDR1 LNHNV, CDR2 YYDKDF (reference sequence). The J segment lost 6 bases and the V segment lost 4 bases, leaving 3 bases of the junction unmatched. This CDR3 is 13 amino acids long. Here the CDR3 reads CATSKLAEDTQYF. CDR3 nucleotides: TGTGCCACCAGCAAACTAGCGGAGGATACGCAGTATTTT.

Only one count was recorded for this clone. The chain couples TRBV19 to TRBJ1-6; 7 nucleotides agree with TRBD1. V dropped 4 bases and J dropped 13; count of bases not matched to a gene: 7. Germline CDR1 is LNHDA and CDR2 is SQIVND (reference sequence). This CDR3 is built from 13 residues. CDR3 protein: CASSTLDRSPLHF. The CDR3 DNA follows: TGTGCCAGTAGTACCCTGGACAGGTCGCCCCTCCACTTT.

V usage is TRBV5-6 and J usage is TRBJ1-2; D gene unclear. CDR3 length equals 15 residues. Germline CDR1 is SGHDT and CDR2 is YYEEEE. V was pared by 0 bases and J by 2 bases, with 11 bases between. The CDR3 bases are TGTGCCAGCAGCTTGGTAGCAGCCTCCAACTATGGCTACACCTTC. Its protein is CASSLVAASNYGYTF.